The rows below give T cell receptor beta chains drawn from one sample of a study of blood T cell repertoires in COVID-19. Clones were read by immunoSEQ multiplex PCR, and TCRdb kept only the in-frame ones, dropping some. The sample holds about 180,000 clones, about nine tenths seen once. The sample taken for sequencing was PBMCs or T cells enriched from blood (not recorded which). The receptor set was obtained from a woman younger than 35 who had recovered from COVID-19. The CDR3 runs from the conserved cysteine through the conserved F or W. Some rows have no size entry. The others give once, few or many, or a class for an expanded clone.

V gene	clone size	CDR3 length	J gene	CDR3 protein
TRBV24-1	-	13	TRBJ1-3	CATNQGRRNTIYF
TRBV28	-	16	TRBJ1-1	CASSIRDRGPWAEAFF
TRBV10-1	-	18	TRBJ1-6	CASSDLGDLSSYNSPLHF
TRBV4-3	-	13	TRBJ2-1	CASSQDLYNEQFF
TRBV11-2	-	14	TRBJ2-7	CASSSGTSGHEQYF
TRBV21-1	-	15	TRBJ1-1	CASSKRKEGNTEAFF
TRBV6-5	few	14	TRBJ2-7	CASSPGQGTYEQYF
TRBV5-4	-	15	TRBJ2-7	CASSSRQGADYEQYF
TRBV12-3/TRBV12-4	few	11	TRBJ1-2	CASSQGYGYTF
TRBV28	-	14	TRBJ1-2	CASSIPGAQPGYTF
TRBV2	-	13	TRBJ2-7	CASSQGEIYEQYF
TRBV28	-	16	TRBJ1-4	CASSARGEYFNEKLFF
TRBV2	once	17	TRBJ1-5	CASSTSTGKDSNQPQHF